These 3 T cell receptor beta chains were all obtained from the same sample, sequenced in a study of OX40 agonist ivuxolimab in advanced cancers. Data came from immunoSEQ multiplex PCR; TCRdb stores just in-frame clones and leaves some out. The data contain about 20,000 clones, approximately 84% of them singletons. Sequenced here: CD4+ or CD8+ T cells sorted from blood, sampled in a trial of the OX40 agonist ivuxolimab. The receptors stem from an adult with an advanced solid tumor such as melanoma, head and neck, liver or kidney cancer.

The chain has TRBV11-2 and TRBJ2-1; the match to TRBD1 covers 10 bases. The germline V gene encodes CDR1 SGHAT and CDR2 FQNNGV. This CDR3 has 15 residues. Trimming at V came to 5 bases and at J to 5 bases, leaving 6 bases not matched to a gene. CDR3 sequence: CASSAGTGVNNEQFF. DNA for the CDR3: TGTGCCAGCAGCGCCGGGACAGGGGTTAACAATGAGCAGTTCTTC.

The genes are TRBV14 and TRBJ1-2; D is undetermined. The CDR3 has 13 residues. V dropped 1 base and J dropped 2 bases, with 5 bases sitting between them. The germline V gene encodes CDR1 SGHDN and CDR2 FVKESK. DNA for the CDR3: TGTGCCAGCAGCCAAGGAGGGAACTATGGCTACACCTTC. Protein sequence: CASSQGGNYGYTF.

This chain links TRBV10-3 with TRBJ2-1, with D tentatively TRBD2 (6 bases). CDR3 length: 14 residues. V lost 3 bases, J lost 8 bases, and 14 bases lay in between. From germline, CDR1 is ENHRY and CDR2 SYGVKD. The CDR3 bases are TGTGCCATCAGTGAAGGAGGGCTTGCGGATGAGCAGTTCTTC. This gives the protein CAISEGGLADEQFF.